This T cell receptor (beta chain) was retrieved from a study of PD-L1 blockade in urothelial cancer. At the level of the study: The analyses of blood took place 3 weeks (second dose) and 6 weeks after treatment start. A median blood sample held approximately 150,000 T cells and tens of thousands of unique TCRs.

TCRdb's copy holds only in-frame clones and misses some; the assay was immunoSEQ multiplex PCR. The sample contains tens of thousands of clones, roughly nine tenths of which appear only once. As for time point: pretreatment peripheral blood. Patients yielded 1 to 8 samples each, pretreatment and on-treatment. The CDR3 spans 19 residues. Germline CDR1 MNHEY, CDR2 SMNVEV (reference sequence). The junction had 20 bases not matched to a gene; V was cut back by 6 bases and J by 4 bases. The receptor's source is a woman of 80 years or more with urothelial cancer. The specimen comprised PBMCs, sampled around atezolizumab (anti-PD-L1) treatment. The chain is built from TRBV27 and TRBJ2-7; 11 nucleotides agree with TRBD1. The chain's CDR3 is CASRHRGDRGRAGGYEQYF. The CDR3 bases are TGTGCCAGCAGGCATAGGGGGGACAGGGGGAGAGCCGGTGGTTACGAGCAGTACTTC.